This T cell receptor (beta chain) was found in a study of memory CD4+ T cells and cytomegalovirus serostatus. Study information: Healthy Belgian adult donors included roughly ten CMV-positive and 24 CMV-negative people.

The sample holds a few counts of this clone. This CDR3 has 16 residues. V was pared by 4 bases and J by 2 bases, with 10 bases of the junction left unmatched. The V gene's germline CDR1 is SGHAT and CDR2 FQNNGV. Single viable CD3+CD4+CD8-CD45RO+ cells were sorted as the memory CD4+ T cells. Clones were read by immunoSEQ multiplex PCR, and TCRdb kept only the in-frame ones, dropping some. The sample shows over 65,000 clones, 80% of them seen only once. This TCR came from an adult in good health and CMV-seronegative. The chain joins TRBV11-2 to TRBJ2-5; TRBD1 matches 7 bases. Sequencing was carried out using memory CD4+ T cells from blood. CDR3 loop: CASSSLGTATQETQYF. In nucleotides, the CDR3 is TGTGCCAGCAGCTCATTAGGGACAGCTACTCAAGAGACCCAGTACTTC.